The 3 T cell receptor beta chains below were found in one sample sequenced in a study of OX40 agonist ivuxolimab in advanced cancers. The data were produced by immunoSEQ multiplex PCR, yet TCRdb's version contains in-frame clones alone and is incomplete. The profile shows some 25,000 clones, over 70% of them singletons. This material consisted of CD4+ or CD8+ T cells sorted from blood, taken in a trial of the OX40 agonist ivuxolimab. These receptors all stem from an adult with an advanced solid tumor such as melanoma, head and neck, liver or kidney cancer.

The table lists this clone with a count of one. The rearrangement links TRBV10-3 to TRBJ2-1; possibly TRBD1 or TRBD2 for D (6 bases each). The CDR3 has 11 amino acids. V was trimmed by 9 bases and J by 7 bases, leaving 10 bases between them. The germline CDR1 and CDR2 sequences are ENHRY and SYGVKD. CDR3 DNA sequence: TGTGCCATGGGGGGCGGAAATGAGCAGTTCTTC. The encoded protein is CAMGGGNEQFF.

The rearrangement links TRBV30 to TRBJ1-2; D possibly corresponds to TRBD1 (5 bases). CDR1 is GTSNPN and CDR2 is SVGIG in the germline V gene (reference sequence). The CDR3 loop spans 13 amino acids. V lost 7 bases to trimming and J lost 1 base, with 13 bases between them. The CDR3: CAFFRQNNYGYTF. For the CDR3, the DNA is TGTGCCTTCTTCCGACAGAATAACTATGGCTACACCTTC. Combining the CDR3 with reference TRBV30 and TRBJ1-2 gives the whole variable domain SQTIHQWPATLVQPVGSPLSLECTVEGTSNPNLYWYRQAAGRGLQLLFYSVGIGQISSEVPQNLSASRPQDRQFILSSKKLLLSDSGFYLCAFFRQNNYGYTFGSGTRLTVV.

The chain is built from TRBV18 and TRBJ2-3, with 7 bases aligning to TRBD1. CDR3 length: 14 residues. The trim removed 5 bases at V and 4 bases at J, leaving 6 bases unmatched. Per germline, CDR1 KGHSH and CDR2 LQKENI. The CDR3 loop is CASSKDRAADTQYF. The CDR3 region has the DNA TGTGCCAGCTCAAAAGACAGGGCGGCAGATACGCAGTATTTT.